The 32 T cell receptor beta chains reported below all come from one sample, sequenced in a study of early T cells in non-severe SARS-CoV-2 infection. TCRdb processed the 5' RACE reads anew with MiXCR; each CDR3 protein has one entry. The sample yields about 68,000 distinct CDR3 sequences, about a tenth seen once. Source material: whole blood. The receptors shown here come from an adult who was a healthcare worker with PCR-confirmed SARS-CoV-2 infection or an uninfected control (not recorded which).

By sample fraction, this clonotype is large. This rearrangement joins TRBV6-6 to TRBJ2-3; a possible D gene is TRBD2 (6 bases). Trimming cost V 8 bases and J 5 bases, with 8 bases left between them. Per germline, CDR1 MNHNY and CDR2 SVGAGI (reference sequence). The CDR3 spans 11 residues. CDR3 nucleotides: TGTGCCAGCCTGGGGGGAGATACGCAGTATTTT. It encodes CASLGGDTQYF.

This clonotype came up a few times. The chain joins TRBV5-1 to TRBJ2-1; TRBD2 matches at 7 bases. The CDR3 totals 14 residues. CDR1 SGHRS and CDR2 YFSETQ come from the germline V gene. Trimming removed 0 bases from V and 9 bases from J; junction bases left unmatched: 6. DNA of the CDR3: TGCGCCAGCAGCTTGGGACAGCCGGGGGGTGAGCAGTTCTTC. Amino acid sequence: CASSLGQPGGEQFF.

The chain is built from TRBV3-1 and TRBJ1-1, with unresolved D. This CDR3 region has 14 residues. The germline V gene has CDR1 LGHDT and CDR2 YNNKEL (reference sequence). The germline V and J ends were trimmed by 0 bases and 1 base, with 6 bases remaining between them. The CDR3, as DNA: TGTGCCAGCAGCCAAGACTGGGGGAACACTGAAGCTTTCTTT. Translating it yields CASSQDWGNTEAFF.

This clonotype was counted many times. The chain couples TRBV10-2 to TRBJ2-5; 9 nucleotides line up with TRBD1. CDR1 and CDR2 (germline): WSHSY, SAAADI. The CDR3 is made up of 13 amino acids. J was trimmed by 4 bases and V by 7 bases; bases with no gene match: 4. CDR3 DNA: TGCGCCAGCAACACAGGGGGCGGAGAGACCCAGTACTTC. It yields the protein CASNTGGGETQYF.

This clonotype came up a few times. The gene calls are TRBV11-3 and TRBJ2-2, with D perhaps TRBD2 (6 bases). V was pared by 6 bases and J by 7 bases, with 12 bases between. CDR1 and CDR2 (germline): SGHNT, YENEEA. The CDR3 covers 13 residues. The CDR3 protein is CASSPMGGGELFF. CDR3 coding DNA: TGTGCCAGCAGTCCTATGGGAGGCGGGGAGCTGTTTTTT.

The rearrangement uses TRBV28 and TRBJ1-2, with D tentatively TRBD1 (5 bases). CDR3 size: 14 residues. Germline V gives CDR1 MDHEN, CDR2 SYDVKM. V was cut by 8 bases and J by 6 bases, with 19 bases left in between. The CDR3 loop reads CASGLTAAADGYTF. The CDR3 coding sequence is TGTGCCAGCGGATTGACAGCGGCTGCTGATGGCTACACCTTC.

In this sample, this clonotype turned up many times. The chain recombines TRBV18 with TRBJ2-1; D is unresolved. This CDR3 has 15 residues. Per germline, CDR1 KGHSH and CDR2 LQKENI. Trimming took 3 bases from V and 9 from J, leaving 18 bases between them. The CDR3 sequence is CASSPPSGGMAEQFF. For the CDR3, the DNA is TGTGCCAGCTCACCCCCCAGTGGTGGAATGGCTGAGCAGTTCTTC.

V gene TRBV27 combines with J gene TRBJ2-7, with D possibly being TRBD1 or TRBD2 (5 bases each). The V gene's germline CDR1 is MNHEY and CDR2 SMNVEV (reference sequence). This CDR3 has 16 residues. The V gene lost 6 bases and the J gene lost 2 bases, with 20 bases spanning the gap. CDR3 nucleotides: TGTGCCAGCAGACGTCACTGGGACGGATCAGCCTACGAGCAGTACTTC. Translation: CASRRHWDGSAYEQYF.

This clonotype was detected many times. The rearrangement uses TRBV28 and TRBJ2-7; D possibly corresponds to TRBD1 (5 bases). The CDR3 is 12 amino acids. Germline V CDR1 and CDR2: MDHEN, SYDVKM. Trimming stripped 4 bases from V and 6 bases from J, with 10 bases between. The CDR3: CASSSPGREQYF. Written as DNA, the CDR3 is TGTGCCAGCAGTTCCCCAGGGCGCGAGCAGTACTTC.

The chain has TRBV28 and TRBJ2-7; no definite D call. Trimming left V 3 bases short and J 4 bases short, with 4 bases between. Germline CDR1 MDHEN, CDR2 SYDVKM. The CDR3 loop spans 11 amino acids. The CDR3 nucleotides are TGTGCCAGCAGTTTTAGGTACGAGCAGTACTTC. Translation: CASSFRYEQYF.

This rearrangement joins TRBV7-2 to TRBJ2-7, with TRBD2 as a possible D gene (6 bases). The V gene lost 3 bases and the J gene lost 4 bases, with 22 bases spanning the gap. Looked up from germline, CDR1 is SGHTA and CDR2 is FQGNSA. This CDR3 region has 17 residues. CDR3 nucleotides: TGTGCCAGCAGCTTCCCTCATAGCTCGGCAGGGACTTACGAGCAGTACTTC. The encoded protein is CASSFPHSSAGTYEQYF.

This clonotype was observed a few times. This chain's CDR3 is CASGRMNTEAFF. CDR3 DNA sequence: TGTGCCAGCGGGAGGATGAACACTGAAGCTTTCTTT. The chain joins TRBV11-2 to TRBJ1-1; D unclear. Trimming left V 8 bases short and J 0 bases short, with 7 bases between. CDR1 is SGHAT, CDR2 FQNNGV, per germline. The CDR3 sequence is 12 residues long.

This clonotype came up a few times. This chain connects TRBV5-1 to TRBJ2-7, with 9 bases fitting TRBD2. J lost 2 bases, V lost 1 base, and 4 bases had no gene match. The CDR3 is 15 residues long. Germline V gene data show CDR1 as SGHRS and CDR2 as YFSETQ. This chain's CDR3 is CASSLTSGYTYEQYF. CDR3 nucleotide sequence: TGCGCCAGCAGCTTGACTAGCGGGTATACCTACGAGCAGTACTTC.

This clonotype was found many times. The chain has TRBV12-3 or TRBV12-4 and TRBJ1-4, with D possibly TRBD1 on 5 matching bases. V was pared by 5 bases and J by 12 bases, with 16 bases between. The CDR3 spans 13 residues. Here the CDR3 DNA reads TGTGCCAGCAGTCCCGTGGACCTGGGGGAACTGTTTTTT. Amino acids: CASSPVDLGELFF.

The chain employs TRBV6-1 and TRBJ1-5; no reliable D call. Trimming pared 2 bases from V and 10 bases from J, leaving 12 bases between. The germline V gene encodes CDR1 MNHNS and CDR2 SASEGT. The CDR3 has 13 residues. CDR3 loop: CASSETTRQPQHF. The CDR3 region has the DNA TGTGCCAGCAGTGAAACTACACGCCAACCCCAGCATTTT.

This clonotype was recorded a few times. The chain uses TRBV7-2 and TRBJ2-4; 10 positions agree with TRBD1. V was clipped by 6 bases and J by 9 bases; unmatched bases: 5. CDR1 SGHTA and CDR2 FQGNSA come from the germline V gene. CDR3 length: 13 amino acids. The CDR3 nucleotides read TGTGCCAGCAGTGGACAGGGGGGCGGCATTCAGTACTTC. Residues: CASSGQGGGIQYF.

This clonotype was recorded a few times. V gene TRBV7-9 combines with J gene TRBJ2-3, with D unclear. The V end was cut by 3 bases, the J end by 2 bases, with 12 bases between. The length of the CDR3 is 15 residues. Germline V gene data show CDR1 as SEHNR and CDR2 as FQNEAQ (reference sequence). CDR3 in DNA: TGTGCCAGCAGCTTGATATCACGTTTCACAGATACGCAGTATTTT. It encodes CASSLISRFTDTQYF.

The sample holds a few counts of this clonotype. This chain links TRBV7-9 with TRBJ1-4; possibly TRBD1 for D (5 bases). Per germline, CDR1 SEHNR and CDR2 FQNEAQ (reference sequence). The CDR3 contains 14 residues. Trimming removed 4 bases at V and 5 bases at J, with 11 bases between. CDR3 nucleotide sequence: TGTGCCAGCAGCTCCAGGGAGCCAAATGAAAAACTGTTTTTT. Amino acids: CASSSREPNEKLFF.

This clonotype was counted at least ten times. The rearrangement uses TRBV4-1 and TRBJ1-6; D unclear. Looked up from germline, CDR1 is MGHRA and CDR2 is YSYEKL. This CDR3 is built from 13 residues. Trimming removed 0 bases at V and 13 bases at J, with 10 bases between. The CDR3 loop is CASSQDLPSPLHF. The CDR3 nucleotides read TGCGCCAGCAGCCAAGACCTCCCCAGTCCCCTCCACTTT.

This chain joins TRBV28 and TRBJ2-5; D perhaps matches TRBD1 (6 bases). The CDR3 is 17 amino acids. Between the trimmed V and J ends, which lost 6 bases and 2 bases, there was a span of 22 bases. Germline CDR1 MDHEN, CDR2 SYDVKM. The CDR3 region is CASREGTGTVIQETQYF. The DNA of the CDR3 is TGTGCCAGCAGAGAAGGCACAGGGACCGTGATACAAGAGACCCAGTACTTC.

This clonotype came up once. The CDR3 sequence: CATRDQSYEQYF. CDR3 coding DNA: TGTGCCACCAGGGACCAGAGCTACGAGCAGTACTTC. V is TRBV15 and J is TRBJ2-7; D gene ambiguous. CDR1 and CDR2 from the germline V gene are LNHNV and YYDKDF (reference sequence). There are 12 residues in the CDR3. Between the trimmed V and J ends, which lost 6 bases and 3 bases, there was a span of 9 bases.

This rearrangement joins TRBV5-6 to TRBJ2-7; 13 bases fit TRBD2. Germline lookup yields CDR1 SGHDT and CDR2 YYEEEE. The CDR3 has 18 residues. V shed 4 bases and J 0 bases; nucleotides not matched to a gene: 10. CDR3 DNA sequence: TGTGCCAGCAGCCTAGTTCCGGGACTAGCGGGAAGCTCCTACGAGCAGTACTTC. Its translation is CASSLVPGLAGSSYEQYF.

This chain links TRBV11-2 with TRBJ2-5; 11 bases are a match to TRBD1. Germline V lookup: CDR1 SGHAT, CDR2 FQNNGV. V lost 5 bases and J lost 0; bases outside the gene matches: 5. The CDR3 has 16 residues. CDR3 sequence (DNA): TGTGCCAGCAGCGCCGGACAGGGGGCTCACCAAGAGACCCAGTACTTC. It specifies CASSAGQGAHQETQYF.

On this clonotype: Just one base apart from a much larger clone, this may be a read error. The gene calls are TRBV7-9 and TRBJ2-7; D gene uncertain. The CDR3 runs to 13 residues. V gave up 5 bases and J gave up 2 bases, with 10 bases separating them. Germline V gene sequence: CDR1 SEHNR, CDR2 FQNEAQ (reference sequence). CDR3 nucleotides: TGTGCCAGCAGCCCACCCGGGCCCTACGAGCAGTACTTC. Amino acid sequence: CASSPPGPYEQYF.

This clonotype has at least ten counts. The rearrangement joins TRBV11-2 to TRBJ2-5, with TRBD1 matching 8 bases. From germline, CDR1 is SGHAT and CDR2 FQNNGV. Germline trimming cut 6 bases from V and 5 bases from J; bases unmatched to any gene: 14. The CDR3 is 16 amino acids. The CDR3 DNA follows: TGTGCCAGCAGTCACACCCGACAGGGGATTACGGAGACCCAGTACTTC. It yields the protein CASSHTRQGITETQYF.

The chain combines TRBV18 with TRBJ1-2; D remains ambiguous. Trimming removed 2 bases at V and 4 bases at J, with 11 bases between. The CDR3 spans 14 residues. The germline gives CDR1 KGHSH, CDR2 LQKENI. The CDR3 sequence: CASSPGQGGYGYTF. CDR3 nucleotide sequence: TGTGCCAGCTCACCAGGGCAAGGCGGCTATGGCTACACCTTC.

The rearrangement links TRBV20-1 to TRBJ2-5, with 9 bases matching TRBD2. With V trimmed by 4 bases and J by 3 bases, 6 bases remained unmatched. The CDR3 totals 14 residues. Germline lookup yields CDR1 DFQATT and CDR2 SNEGSKA (reference sequence). The chain's CDR3 is CSATAGLAKETQYF. CDR3 DNA: TGCAGTGCTACCGCCGGACTAGCGAAAGAGACCCAGTACTTC.

This clonotype was seen more than once but under ten times. The rearrangement joins TRBV5-1 to TRBJ2-7, with TRBD1 matching over 8 bases. CDR1 is SGHRS, CDR2 YFSETQ, per germline. V lost 3 bases, J lost 2 bases, and 7 bases stayed unmatched. The CDR3 consists of 15 residues. CDR3 loop: CASSYGGTGTYEQYF. The CDR3 bases are TGCGCCAGCAGCTATGGAGGGACAGGCACCTACGAGCAGTACTTC.

This sequence joins TRBV12-3 or TRBV12-4 and TRBJ1-1, with D uncertain. Trimming pared 11 bases from V and 4 bases from J, leaving 20 bases between. The CDR3 totals 14 residues. Written as DNA, the CDR3 is TGTGCCGGCACTCAACTTCAGGAGGGCACTGAAGCTTTCTTT. Amino acid sequence: CAGTQLQEGTEAFF.

This sequence joins TRBV7-7 and TRBJ2-6, with D unresolved. The ends were cut back, 7 bases at V and 1 base at J, with 5 bases in the middle. CDR3 length equals 13 residues. CDR1 and CDR2 from the germline V gene are SSHAT and FNYEAQ (reference sequence). The CDR3 sequence: CASTRSGANVLTF. CDR3 sequence (DNA): TGTGCCAGCACCCGATCTGGGGCCAACGTCCTGACTTTC. Full variable domain (missing parts from reference TRBV7-7 and TRBJ2-6): GAGVSQSPRYKVTKRGQDVTLRCDPISSHATLYWYQQALGQGPEFLTYFNYEAQPDKSGLPSDRFSAERPEGSISTLTIQRTEQRDSAMYRCASTRSGANVLTFGAGSRLTVL.

The chain combines TRBV7-2 with TRBJ2-5, with unresolved D. Germline loops: CDR1 SGHTA, CDR2 FQGNSA. V was pared by 2 bases and J by 4 bases, with 5 bases between. CDR3 size: 12 residues. CDR3 loop: CASSLWPETQYF. The CDR3 DNA reads TGTGCCAGCAGCTTATGGCCAGAGACCCAGTACTTC. The full variable domain, completed using reference TRBV7-2 and TRBJ2-5, is GAGVSQSPSNKVTEKGKDVELRCDPISGHTALYWYRQSLGQGLEFLIYFQGNSAPDKSGLPSDRFSAERTGGSVSTLTIQRTQQEDSAVYLCASSLWPETQYFGPGTRLLVL.

This clonotype occurred a few times. This chain connects TRBV18 to TRBJ2-7, with D unresolved. The CDR3 consists of 13 residues. Germline lookup yields CDR1 KGHSH and CDR2 LQKENI. V was pared by 3 bases and J by 3 bases, with 9 bases between. Here the CDR3 DNA reads TGTGCCAGCTCACCGACAAAAGACTACGAGCAGTACTTC. It encodes CASSPTKDYEQYF.